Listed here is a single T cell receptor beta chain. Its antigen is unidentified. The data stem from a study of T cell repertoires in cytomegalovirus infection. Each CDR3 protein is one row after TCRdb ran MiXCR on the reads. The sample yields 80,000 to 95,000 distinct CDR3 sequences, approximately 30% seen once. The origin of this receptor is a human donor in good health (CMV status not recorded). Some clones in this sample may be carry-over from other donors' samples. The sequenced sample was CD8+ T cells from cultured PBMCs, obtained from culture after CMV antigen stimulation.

In DNA form, the CDR3 reads TGTGCCAGCAGCGTGGACAGTTCTATACCCCGGGACACTGAAGCTTTCTTT. Amino acids: CASSVDSSIPRDTEAFF. The chain has TRBV7-8 and TRBJ1-1; possibly TRBD1 for D (6 bases). Germline CDR1 is SGHVS and CDR2 is FQNEAQ. The CDR3 has 17 amino acids. Trimming removed 5 bases from V and 3 bases from J, with 22 bases in between.